The T cell receptor beta chain under discussion was sequenced for a study of technical replicates of blood from a handful of donors. Clones were read by immunoSEQ multiplex PCR, and TCRdb kept only the in-frame ones, dropping some. This table has over 85,000 clones, about 95% appearing once. The CDR3 consists of 15 residues. Trimming shortened V by 3 bases and J by 5 bases, and 15 bases separated the two germline ends. CDR1 is SGHNT, CDR2 YYREEE, per germline (reference sequence). Sequenced sample: T cells isolated from PBMCs. The chain couples TRBV5-4 to TRBJ2-1; perhaps TRBD2 as D (6 bases). The receptor was derived from a human donor in good health. In DNA form, the CDR3 reads TGTGCCAGCAGCTCCTCGGGACTCCGCCACAATGAGCAGTTCTTC. Translation: CASSSSGLRHNEQFF.